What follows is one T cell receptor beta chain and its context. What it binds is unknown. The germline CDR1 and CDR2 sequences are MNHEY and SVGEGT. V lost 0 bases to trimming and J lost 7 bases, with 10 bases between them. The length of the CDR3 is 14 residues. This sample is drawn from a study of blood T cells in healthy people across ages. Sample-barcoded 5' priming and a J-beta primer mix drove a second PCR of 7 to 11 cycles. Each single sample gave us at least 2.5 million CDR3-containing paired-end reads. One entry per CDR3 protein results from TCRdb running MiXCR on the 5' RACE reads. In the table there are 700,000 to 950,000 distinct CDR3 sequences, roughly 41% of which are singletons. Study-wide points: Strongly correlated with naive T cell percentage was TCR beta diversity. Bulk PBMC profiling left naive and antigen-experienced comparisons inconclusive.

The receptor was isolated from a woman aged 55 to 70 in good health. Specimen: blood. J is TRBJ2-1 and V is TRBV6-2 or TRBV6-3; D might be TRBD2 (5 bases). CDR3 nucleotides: TGTGCCAGCAGTTACTCCGGGGTTGGGAATGAGCAGTTCTTC. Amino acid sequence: CASSYSGVGNEQFF.